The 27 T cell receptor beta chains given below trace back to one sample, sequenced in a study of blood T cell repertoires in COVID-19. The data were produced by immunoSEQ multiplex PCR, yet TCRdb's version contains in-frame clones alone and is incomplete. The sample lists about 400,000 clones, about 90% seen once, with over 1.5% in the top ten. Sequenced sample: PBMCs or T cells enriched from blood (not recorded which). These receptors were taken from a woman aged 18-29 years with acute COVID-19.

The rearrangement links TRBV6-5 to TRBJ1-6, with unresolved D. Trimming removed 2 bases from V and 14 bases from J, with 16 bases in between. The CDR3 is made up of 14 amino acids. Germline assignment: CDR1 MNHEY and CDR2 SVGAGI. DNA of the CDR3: TGTGCCAGCAGTTACAGACACCCAGAGGGAACCCTCCACTTT. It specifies CASSYRHPEGTLHF.

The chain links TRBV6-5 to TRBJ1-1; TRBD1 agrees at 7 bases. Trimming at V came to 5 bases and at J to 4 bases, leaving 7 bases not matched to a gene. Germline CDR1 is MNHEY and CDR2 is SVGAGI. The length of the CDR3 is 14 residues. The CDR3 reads CASSTRQGSTEAFF. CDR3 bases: TGTGCCAGCAGTACAAGACAGGGTAGCACTGAAGCTTTCTTT.

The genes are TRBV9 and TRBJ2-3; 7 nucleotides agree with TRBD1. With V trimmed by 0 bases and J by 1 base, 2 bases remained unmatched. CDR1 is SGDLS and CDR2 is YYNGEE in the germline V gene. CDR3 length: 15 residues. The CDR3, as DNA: TGTGCCAGCAGCGTAGGACAGGGCGGCACAGATACGCAGTATTTT. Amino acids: CASSVGQGGTDTQYF.

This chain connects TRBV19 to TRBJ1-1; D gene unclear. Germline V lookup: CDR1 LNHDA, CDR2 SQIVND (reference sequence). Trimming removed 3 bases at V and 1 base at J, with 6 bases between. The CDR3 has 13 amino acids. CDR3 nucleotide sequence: TGTGCCAGTAGTATTTTATGGAACACTGAAGCTTTCTTT. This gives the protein CASSILWNTEAFF. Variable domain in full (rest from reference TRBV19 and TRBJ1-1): DGGITQSPKYLFRKEGQNVTLSCEQNLNHDAMYWYRQDPGQGLRLIYYSQIVNDFQKGDIAEGYSVSREKKESFPLTVTSAQKNPTAFYLCASSILWNTEAFFGQGTRLTVV.

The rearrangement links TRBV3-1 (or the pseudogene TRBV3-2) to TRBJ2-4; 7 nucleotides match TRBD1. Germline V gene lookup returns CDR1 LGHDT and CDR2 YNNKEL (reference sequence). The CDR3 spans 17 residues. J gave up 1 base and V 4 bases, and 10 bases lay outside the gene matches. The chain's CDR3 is CASSPIRQGFAKNIQYF. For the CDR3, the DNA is TGTGCCAGCAGCCCAATAAGACAGGGTTTCGCCAAAAACATTCAGTACTTC.

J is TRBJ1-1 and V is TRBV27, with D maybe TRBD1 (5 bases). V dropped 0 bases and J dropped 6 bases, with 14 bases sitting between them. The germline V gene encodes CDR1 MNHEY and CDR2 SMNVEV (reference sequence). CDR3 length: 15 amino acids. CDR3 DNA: TGTGCCAGCAGTTTATCTCAGGGAGGGACCGCTGAAGCTTTCTTT. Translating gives CASSLSQGGTAEAFF.

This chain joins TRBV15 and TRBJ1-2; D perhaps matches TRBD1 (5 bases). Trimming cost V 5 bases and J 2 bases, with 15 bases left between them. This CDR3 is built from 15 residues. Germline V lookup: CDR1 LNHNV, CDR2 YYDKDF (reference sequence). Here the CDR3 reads CATSSSRGQNYGYTF. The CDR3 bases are TGTGCCACCAGCTCGTCCCGTGGACAAAACTATGGCTACACCTTC.

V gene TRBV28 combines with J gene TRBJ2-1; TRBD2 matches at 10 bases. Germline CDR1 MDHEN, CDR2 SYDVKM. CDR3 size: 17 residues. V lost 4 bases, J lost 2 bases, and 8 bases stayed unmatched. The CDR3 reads CASSSLAGGTPYNEQFF. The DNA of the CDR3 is TGTGCCAGCAGTTCCTTAGCGGGAGGAACCCCCTACAATGAGCAGTTCTTC.

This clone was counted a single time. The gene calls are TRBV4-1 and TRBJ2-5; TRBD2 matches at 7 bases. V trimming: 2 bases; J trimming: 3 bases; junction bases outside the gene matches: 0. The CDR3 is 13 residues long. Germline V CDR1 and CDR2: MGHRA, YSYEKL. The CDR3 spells CASSQLAEETQYF. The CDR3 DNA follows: TGCGCCAGCAGCCAACTAGCGGAAGAGACCCAGTACTTC.

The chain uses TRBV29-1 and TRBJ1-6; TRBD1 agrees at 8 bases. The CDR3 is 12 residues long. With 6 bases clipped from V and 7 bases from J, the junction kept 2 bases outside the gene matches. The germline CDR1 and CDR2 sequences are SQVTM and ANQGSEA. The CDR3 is CSVRTGNSPLHF. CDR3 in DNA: TGCAGCGTCAGGACAGGGAATTCACCCCTCCACTTT.

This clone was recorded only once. CDR3 nucleotides: TGTGCCAGCAGCTTAGGGACAGGCCGCACAGATACGCAGTATTTT. This encodes CASSLGTGRTDTQYF. The V call is TRBV7-2, the J call TRBJ2-3, with TRBD1 matching over 7 bases. This CDR3 spans 15 amino acids. After removal of 1 base from V and 1 base from J, the junction contained 2 bases not matched to a gene. Germline CDR1 and CDR2: SGHTA and FQGNSA.

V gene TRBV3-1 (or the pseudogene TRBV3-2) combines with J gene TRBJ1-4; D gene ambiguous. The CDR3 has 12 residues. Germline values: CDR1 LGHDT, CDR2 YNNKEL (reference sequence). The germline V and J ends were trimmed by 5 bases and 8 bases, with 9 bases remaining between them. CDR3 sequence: CASSYLGEKLFF. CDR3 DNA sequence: TGTGCCAGCAGCTACCTCGGGGAAAAACTGTTTTTT.

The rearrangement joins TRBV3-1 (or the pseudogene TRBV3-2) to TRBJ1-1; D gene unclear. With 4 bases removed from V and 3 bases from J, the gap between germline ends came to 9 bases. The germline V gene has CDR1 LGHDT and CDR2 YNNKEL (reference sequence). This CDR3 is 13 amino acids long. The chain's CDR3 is CASSPPEYTEAFF. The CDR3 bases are TGTGCCAGCAGCCCTCCAGAATACACTGAAGCTTTCTTT.

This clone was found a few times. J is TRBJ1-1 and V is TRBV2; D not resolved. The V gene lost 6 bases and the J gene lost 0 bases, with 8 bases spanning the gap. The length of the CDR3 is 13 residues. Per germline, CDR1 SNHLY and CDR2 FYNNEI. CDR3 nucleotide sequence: TGTGCCAGCAGCAGAGGGATGAACACTGAAGCTTTCTTT. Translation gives CASSRGMNTEAFF.

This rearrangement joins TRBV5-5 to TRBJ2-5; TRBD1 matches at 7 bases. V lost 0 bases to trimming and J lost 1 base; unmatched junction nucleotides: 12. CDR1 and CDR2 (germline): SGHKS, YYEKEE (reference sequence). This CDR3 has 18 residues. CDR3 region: CASSLAKWDRGGQETQYF. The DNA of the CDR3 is TGTGCCAGCAGCTTGGCCAAGTGGGACAGAGGGGGCCAAGAGACCCAGTACTTC.

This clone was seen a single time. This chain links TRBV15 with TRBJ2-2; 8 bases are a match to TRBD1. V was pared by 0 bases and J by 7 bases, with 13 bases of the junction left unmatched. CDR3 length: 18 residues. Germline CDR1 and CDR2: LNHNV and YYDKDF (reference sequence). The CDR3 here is CATSRDRQGQGRVGELFF. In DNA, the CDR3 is TGTGCCACCAGCAGAGATCGGCAAGGACAGGGTCGGGTCGGGGAGCTGTTTTTT.

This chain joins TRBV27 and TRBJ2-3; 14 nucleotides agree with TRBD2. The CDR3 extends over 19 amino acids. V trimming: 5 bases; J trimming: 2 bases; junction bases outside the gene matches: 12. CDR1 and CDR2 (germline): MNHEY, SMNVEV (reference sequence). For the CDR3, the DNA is TGTGCCAGCAGTCCCAGGACTAGCGGGAGGCCCATATCCACAGATACGCAGTATTTT. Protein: CASSPRTSGRPISTDTQYF.

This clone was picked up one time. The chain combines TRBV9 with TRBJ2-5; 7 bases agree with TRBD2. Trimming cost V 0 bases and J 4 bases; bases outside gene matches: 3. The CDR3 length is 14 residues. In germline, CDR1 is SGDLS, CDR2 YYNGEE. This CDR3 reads CASSVEREGETQYF. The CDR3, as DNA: TGTGCCAGCAGCGTAGAAAGGGAGGGAGAGACCCAGTACTTC.

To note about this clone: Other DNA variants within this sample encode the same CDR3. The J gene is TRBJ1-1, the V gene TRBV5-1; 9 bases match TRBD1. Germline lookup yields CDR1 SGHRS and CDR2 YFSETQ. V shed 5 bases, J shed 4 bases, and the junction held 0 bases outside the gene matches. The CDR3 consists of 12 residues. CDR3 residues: CASRTGGTEAFF. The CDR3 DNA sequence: TGCGCCAGCAGGACAGGGGGCACTGAAGCTTTCTTT.

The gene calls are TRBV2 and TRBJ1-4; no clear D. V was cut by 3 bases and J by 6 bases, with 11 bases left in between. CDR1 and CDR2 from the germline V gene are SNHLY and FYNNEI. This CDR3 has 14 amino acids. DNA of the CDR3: TGTGCCAGCAGTGACTGGGGAGTCGATGAAAAACTGTTTTTT. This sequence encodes CASSDWGVDEKLFF.

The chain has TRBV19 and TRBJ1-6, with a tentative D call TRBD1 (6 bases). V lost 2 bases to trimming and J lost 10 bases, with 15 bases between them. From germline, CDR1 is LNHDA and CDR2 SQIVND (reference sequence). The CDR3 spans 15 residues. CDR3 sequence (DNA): TGTGCCAGTAGTATAACCCTACAGGGAAAGTCACCCCTCCACTTT. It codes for CASSITLQGKSPLHF.

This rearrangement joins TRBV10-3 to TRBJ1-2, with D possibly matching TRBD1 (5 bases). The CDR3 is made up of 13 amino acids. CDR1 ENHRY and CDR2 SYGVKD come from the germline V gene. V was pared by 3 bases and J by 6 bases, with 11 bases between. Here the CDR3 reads CAISELLGDGYTF. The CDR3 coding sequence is TGTGCCATCAGTGAATTGCTAGGGGATGGCTACACCTTC.

CDR3 residues: CASTDSNTGELFF. CDR3 nucleotide sequence: TGTGCCAGTACAGATTCGAACACCGGGGAGCTGTTTTTT. This sequence joins TRBV19 and TRBJ2-2; no firm D call. The CDR3 is 13 residues long. Germline assignment: CDR1 LNHDA and CDR2 SQIVND (reference sequence). The ends were cut back, 7 bases at V and 0 bases at J, with 6 bases in the middle. Full variable domain (rest looked up from reference TRBV19 and TRBJ2-2): DGGITQSPKYLFRKEGQNVTLSCEQNLNHDAMYWYRQDPGQGLRLIYYSQIVNDFQKGDIAEGYSVSREKKESFPLTVTSAQKNPTAFYLCASTDSNTGELFFGEGSRLTVL.

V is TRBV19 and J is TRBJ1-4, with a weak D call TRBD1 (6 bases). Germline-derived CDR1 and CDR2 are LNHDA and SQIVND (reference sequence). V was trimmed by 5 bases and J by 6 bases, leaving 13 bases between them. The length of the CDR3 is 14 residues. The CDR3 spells CASSWGPGDEKLFF. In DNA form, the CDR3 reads TGTGCCAGTAGTTGGGGACCAGGGGATGAAAAACTGTTTTTT. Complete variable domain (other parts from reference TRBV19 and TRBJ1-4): DGGITQSPKYLFRKEGQNVTLSCEQNLNHDAMYWYRQDPGQGLRLIYYSQIVNDFQKGDIAEGYSVSREKKESFPLTVTSAQKNPTAFYLCASSWGPGDEKLFFGSGTQLSVL.

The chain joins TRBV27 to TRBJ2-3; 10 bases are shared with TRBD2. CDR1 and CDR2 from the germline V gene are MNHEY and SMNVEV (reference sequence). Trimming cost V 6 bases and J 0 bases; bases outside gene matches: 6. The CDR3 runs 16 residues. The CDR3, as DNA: TGTGCCAGCAGGGCCTCTAGCGGGAGAAGCACAGATACGCAGTATTTT. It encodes CASRASSGRSTDTQYF.

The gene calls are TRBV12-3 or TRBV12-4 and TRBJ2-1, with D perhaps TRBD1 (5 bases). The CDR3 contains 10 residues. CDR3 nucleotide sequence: TGTGACTCAGGGATGGATGAGCAGTTCTTC. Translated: CDSGMDEQFF.

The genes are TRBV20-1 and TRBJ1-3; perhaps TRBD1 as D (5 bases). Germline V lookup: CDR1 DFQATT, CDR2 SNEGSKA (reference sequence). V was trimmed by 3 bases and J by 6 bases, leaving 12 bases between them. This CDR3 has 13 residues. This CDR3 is CSASFGRENTIYF. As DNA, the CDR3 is TGCAGTGCTAGTTTCGGCAGGGAAAACACCATATATTTT.